This TCR beta chain was captured in a study of blood T cell repertoires in COVID-19. Whole-study context: The United States, Italy and Spain provided the acute and convalescent COVID-19 samples. PBMCs, B-cell-depleted T cells, or T cells provided the cDNA or gDNA that made up the material.

Comments on this clone: A read error may produce the germline difference seen at one junction end.

Authors' data handling: The authors estimated nucleated cell counts from reference gene primer amplification. Clones were sequenced by immunoSEQ multiplex PCR, and TCRdb holds only the in-frame ones, with some missing. Clone size and V and J calls were adopted from that table, with D and trimming inferred from the DNA. This table holds more than 140,000 clones, 65% to 90% found once. The source of this sequence is a woman aged 50 to 65 in a cohort sampled during active or convalescent COVID-19. The sequenced material came from peripheral blood.

The DNA of the CDR3 is TGTGCCAGCAGCTTATCAGGGGGTTCCTCCGAGCAGTACTTC. Protein: CASSLSGGSSEQYF. The V call is TRBV7-9, the J call TRBJ2-7; 7 nucleotides align to TRBD1. CDR3 length: 14 amino acids. Germline assignment: CDR1 SEHNR and CDR2 FQNEAQ (reference sequence).